A single sample is the source of the 18 T cell receptor beta chains below, sequenced in a study of shared clonotypes between healthy human individuals. The method was immunoSEQ multiplex PCR; TCRdb's version includes in-frame clones alone and lacks a portion of them. The sample has about 1 million clones; 60% to 80% are singletons. The sequenced sample was memory CD4+ T cells sorted from blood. Documented subset: CD45RA-negative fraction. The receptors come from a man aged 18 to 29 in good health.

About this clone itself: This specimen includes other DNA sequences encoding the same CDR3. V usage is TRBV27 and J usage is TRBJ1-6; D may be TRBD1 (5 bases). V was shortened by 5 bases and J by 0 bases, with 11 bases between the two germline ends. Germline lookup yields CDR1 MNHEY and CDR2 SMNVEV (reference sequence). The CDR3 sequence is 16 residues long. The CDR3 here is CASSAGPSSYNSPLHF. As DNA, the CDR3 is TGTGCCAGCAGTGCAGGGCCAAGCTCCTATAATTCACCCCTCCACTTT.

The chain joins TRBV6-6 to TRBJ1-1; TRBD1 agrees at 8 bases. Germline assignment: CDR1 MNHNY and CDR2 SVGAGI (reference sequence). V shed 5 bases and J 5 bases; nucleotides not matched to a gene: 7. This CDR3 has 14 residues. This chain's CDR3 is CASSPQQGGTEAFF. CDR3 sequence (DNA): TGTGCCAGCAGTCCACAACAGGGGGGGACTGAAGCTTTCTTT.

The genes are TRBV11-1 and TRBJ1-2, with D tentatively TRBD1 (6 bases). This CDR3 has 12 residues. CDR1 and CDR2 (germline): SGHAT, FQDESV (reference sequence). V lost 5 bases to trimming and J lost 8 bases, with 12 bases between them. The CDR3 loop is CASSPGQQGYTF. The CDR3 DNA reads TGTGCCAGCAGCCCCGGACAGCAAGGCTACACCTTC.

This clone appeared once. This chain joins TRBV19 and TRBJ1-6, with no clear D. CDR3 length equals 14 residues. CDR1 LNHDA and CDR2 SQIVND come from the germline V gene (reference sequence). V lost 5 bases to trimming and J lost 6 bases, with 11 bases between them. The CDR3 sequence is CASSHGERNSPLHF. The DNA of the CDR3 is TGTGCCAGTAGTCACGGGGAACGTAATTCACCCCTCCACTTT.

The gene calls are TRBV10-1 and TRBJ2-1; 8 bases map to TRBD1. The CDR3 consists of 13 residues. Trimming removed 4 bases from V and 13 bases from J; junction bases left unmatched: 9. Germline-derived CDR1 and CDR2 are WNHNN and SYGVQD (reference sequence). The DNA of the CDR3 is TGCGCCAGCAGTGGGGGAAACAGGGGGGCACAGTTCTTC. This encodes CASSGGNRGAQFF.

This clone was seen a single time. The chain is built from TRBV11-2 and TRBJ2-7, with 7 bases fitting TRBD2. The CDR3 loop spans 16 amino acids. The V segment lost 4 bases and the J segment 0 bases; nucleotides outside the gene matches: 9. Germline CDR1 reads SGHAT; CDR2 reads FQNNGV. CDR3 protein: CASSSLGGGASYEQYF. The CDR3 DNA reads as TGTGCCAGCAGCTCACTTGGGGGGGGTGCCTCCTACGAGCAGTACTTC.

J is TRBJ1-6 and V is TRBV18, with D possibly TRBD1 on 5 matching bases. Trimming took 8 bases from V and 6 from J, leaving 11 bases between them. The CDR3 loop spans 13 amino acids. Germline loops: CDR1 KGHSH, CDR2 LQKENI. In DNA, the CDR3 is TGTGCCAGCACAACAGGAGCTAATTCACCCCTCCACTTT. It yields the protein CASTTGANSPLHF.

This clone came up a few times. Other DNA variants within this sample encode the same CDR3. The rearrangement joins TRBV27 to TRBJ1-6; 9 bases agree with TRBD1. CDR3 length equals 15 residues. Germline V gives CDR1 MNHEY, CDR2 SMNVEV (reference sequence). V shed 3 bases and J 10 bases; nucleotides not matched to a gene: 7. This CDR3 is CASSLTGQGESPLHF. In DNA form, the CDR3 reads TGTGCCAGCAGTTTGACGGGACAGGGTGAATCACCCCTCCACTTT.

This clone has a single count. The chain has TRBV10-3 and TRBJ1-1, with D unresolved. CDR3 length: 14 residues. V was pared by 8 bases and J by 0 bases, with 13 bases between. From germline, CDR1 is ENHRY and CDR2 SYGVKD. CDR3 protein: CAIHDPRVNTEAFF. As DNA, the CDR3 is TGTGCCATCCATGACCCTCGGGTGAACACTGAAGCTTTCTTT.

V gene TRBV2 combines with J gene TRBJ2-4; no clear D. This CDR3 is 12 amino acids long. CDR1 is SNHLY and CDR2 is FYNNEI in the germline V gene. V lost 8 bases and J 5 bases, leaving 10 bases between the germline ends. CDR3 in amino acids: CASRQTENIQYF. CDR3 coding DNA: TGTGCCAGCCGACAAACGGAAAACATTCAGTACTTC.

The genes are TRBV28 and TRBJ2-1; 12 bases are shared with TRBD2. The ends lost 10 bases at V and 5 bases at J; junction bases unmatched: 3. The CDR3 is 13 amino acids. CDR1 and CDR2 (germline): MDHEN, SYDVKM. CDR3 sequence reads: CATRLAGDNEQFF. CDR3 nucleotides: TGTGCCACCAGACTAGCGGGGGACAATGAGCAGTTCTTC. Combining the CDR3 with reference TRBV28 and TRBJ2-1 gives the whole variable domain DVKVTQSSRYLVKRTGEKVFLECVQDMDHENMFWYRQDPGLGLRLIYFSYDVKMKEKGDIPEGYSVSREKKERFSLILESASTNQTSMYLCATRLAGDNEQFFGPGTRLTVL.

The CDR3 nucleotides are TGTGCCTGGAGTTTTAGCGGAGCCCAAGAGACCCAGTACTTC. As protein: CAWSFSGAQETQYF. The chain joins TRBV30 to TRBJ2-5; D might be TRBD2 (6 bases). The CDR3 is 14 amino acids. Trimming removed 2 bases from V and 1 base from J, with 11 bases in between. CDR1 GTSNPN and CDR2 SVGIG come from the germline V gene (reference sequence).

The chain links TRBV19 to TRBJ1-4; the match to TRBD1 covers 8 bases. This CDR3 has 15 residues. Looked up from germline, CDR1 is LNHDA and CDR2 is SQIVND (reference sequence). V was clipped by 3 bases and J by 6 bases; unmatched bases: 6. CDR3: CASSIPRTGYEKLFF. CDR3 sequence (DNA): TGTGCCAGTAGTATCCCCCGGACAGGGTATGAAAAACTGTTTTTT. Using reference TRBV19 and TRBJ1-4 for the parts outside the CDR3, the full variable domain is DGGITQSPKYLFRKEGQNVTLSCEQNLNHDAMYWYRQDPGQGLRLIYYSQIVNDFQKGDIAEGYSVSREKKESFPLTVTSAQKNPTAFYLCASSIPRTGYEKLFFGSGTQLSVL.

Concerning this clone itself: The junction departs from germline at one end; a sequencing error may be responsible. This chain uses TRBV28 with TRBJ2-1; D is undetermined. Looked up from germline, CDR1 is MDHEN and CDR2 is SYDVKM. The CDR3 has 16 amino acids. CDR3 nucleotide sequence: TGTGCCAGCAGTTCCGATGACCGCGACTCCCACAATGAGCAGTTCTTC. Translating it yields CASSSDDRDSHNEQFF.

This clone occurred a few times. This chain connects TRBV6-5 to TRBJ1-4; perhaps TRBD1 as D (5 bases). Germline-derived CDR1 and CDR2 are MNHEY and SVGAGI. The CDR3 has 15 residues. V shed 4 bases and J shed 7 bases, with 16 bases lying between them. CDR3 bases: TGTGCCAGCAGTTCCCCGCGAGGGGTCAGTGAAAAACTGTTTTTT. Its protein product is CASSSPRGVSEKLFF.

V is TRBV5-4 and J is TRBJ2-3, with D perhaps assigned TRBD1 or TRBD2 (6 bases each). Germline V gene data show CDR1 as SGHNT and CDR2 as YYREEE (reference sequence). The CDR3 spans 18 residues. V was pared by 0 bases and J by 0 bases, with 17 bases between. The CDR3 loop reads CASSLGLRRGRSTDTQYF. The CDR3 nucleotides are TGTGCCAGCAGCTTGGGACTCCGCCGGGGGCGAAGCACAGATACGCAGTATTTT.

The V call is TRBV5-1, the J call TRBJ1-6, with D tentatively TRBD1 (5 bases). This CDR3 comprises 14 residues. From germline, CDR1 is SGHRS and CDR2 YFSETQ. Trimming took off 0 bases at V and 8 bases at J, with 9 bases between the two ends. CDR3 sequence reads: CASSLGQGDSPLHF. CDR3 sequence (DNA): TGCGCCAGCAGCTTGGGGCAGGGTGATTCACCCCTCCACTTT.

J is TRBJ2-5 and V is TRBV30; TRBD1 matches 11 bases. Germline assignment: CDR1 GTSNPN and CDR2 SVGIG (reference sequence). With 7 bases clipped from V and 3 bases from J, the junction kept 4 bases outside the gene matches. This CDR3 region has 13 residues. CDR3 sequence reads: CALDRGLKETQYF. CDR3 sequence (DNA): TGTGCCTTGGACAGGGGGCTGAAAGAGACCCAGTACTTC.